This is a list of T cell receptor beta chains from one sample in a study of cytomegalovirus exposure and HLA in healthy donors. TCRdb's table, derived via immunoSEQ multiplex PCR, lists solely in-frame clones and lacks some. Its listing shows 150,000 to 200,000 clones. The sequenced material came from PBMCs. The source is a woman in her fifties or sixties in good health and CMV-seronegative. CDR3s include the opening cysteine and the closing phenylalanine or tryptophan. The D gene is left open where the match is weak.

D gene: TRBD1; V gene: TRBV7-3; J gene: TRBJ1-1; CDR3 DNA: TGTGCCAGCAGCACGGACAGGGGGAACACTGAAGCTTTCTTT; CDR3 protein: CASSTDRGNTEAFF
D gene: TRBD1; V gene: TRBV19; J gene: TRBJ2-3; CDR3 DNA: TGTGCCAGTAGGGGGACAGGGAGGAAAGATACGCAGTATTTT; CDR3 protein: CASRGTGRKDTQYF
D gene: -; V gene: TRBV5-6; J gene: TRBJ2-7; CDR3 DNA: TGTGCCAGCAGCTTCGGCAGGGGCTCCTACGGGCAGTACTTC; CDR3 protein: CASSFGRGSYGQYF
D gene: TRBD1; V gene: TRBV10-3; J gene: TRBJ1-1; CDR3 DNA: TGTGCCATCAGCGTAGACAGGGGGAACACTGAAGCTTTCTTT; CDR3 protein: CAISVDRGNTEAFF
D gene: TRBD2; V gene: TRBV9; J gene: TRBJ2-1; CDR3 DNA: TGTGCCAGCAGCCCGGGACTAGCGGGGGAGGGTGAGCAGTTCTTC; CDR3 protein: CASSPGLAGEGEQFF
D gene: -; V gene: TRBV5-1; J gene: TRBJ1-3; CDR3 DNA: TGCGCCAGCAGCTTAACAGGTTACGGAAACACCATATATTTT; CDR3 protein: CASSLTGYGNTIYF
D gene: -; V gene: TRBV9; J gene: TRBJ1-1; CDR3 DNA: TGTGCCAGCAGCGCCGAACCAGGGGCGCGCACTGAAGCTTTCTTT; CDR3 protein: CASSAEPGARTEAFF
D gene: TRBD1; V gene: TRBV9; J gene: TRBJ2-1; CDR3 DNA: TGTGCCAGCAGCGTAGAGGGGACAGGGATATACAATGAGCAGTTCTTC; CDR3 protein: CASSVEGTGIYNEQFF
D gene: -; V gene: TRBV7-9; J gene: TRBJ2-7; CDR3 DNA: TGTGCCAGCAGCTTAGCGACAGAAACCTACGAGCAGTACTTC; CDR3 protein: CASSLATETYEQYF
D gene: TRBD1; V gene: TRBV13; J gene: TRBJ1-1; CDR3 DNA: TGTGCCAGCAGCCTCCGGGACAGGGGCACTGAAGCTTTCTTT; CDR3 protein: CASSLRDRGTEAFF
D gene: TRBD1; V gene: TRBV2; J gene: TRBJ2-2; CDR3 DNA: TGTGCCAGCAGTGAAGAGGGACAGGGAATTGAGGAGCTGTTTTTT; CDR3 protein: CASSEEGQGIEELFF
D gene: -; V gene: TRBV7-3; J gene: TRBJ1-6; CDR3 DNA: TGTGCCAGCAGCCAGGGATTGGATTCACCCCTCCACTTT; CDR3 protein: CASSQGLDSPLHF
D gene: -; V gene: TRBV7-9; J gene: TRBJ2-1; CDR3 DNA: TGTGCCAGCAGCATAAACCTGGGGCAAGGCTCCTACAATGAGCAGTTCTTC; CDR3 protein: CASSINLGQGSYNEQFF
D gene: -; V gene: TRBV2; J gene: TRBJ1-5; CDR3 DNA: TGTGCCAGCAGTGAGGCTCGGGGACCGGGAGACAATCAGCCCCAGCATTTT; CDR3 protein: CASSEARGPGDNQPQHF
D gene: -; V gene: TRBV7-3; J gene: TRBJ1-5; CDR3 DNA: TGTGCCAGCAGCTTGACAGGAGATCAGCCCCAGCATTTT; CDR3 protein: CASSLTGDQPQHF
D gene: -; V gene: TRBV7-9; J gene: TRBJ1-2; CDR3 DNA: TGTGCCAGCAGCTTAGGGACAATCTATGGCTACACCTTC; CDR3 protein: CASSLGTIYGYTF
D gene: TRBD1; V gene: TRBV4-3; J gene: TRBJ2-7; CDR3 DNA: TGCGCCAGCAGCCACAGGACAGGGGGCGTTGGCGAGCAGTACTTC; CDR3 protein: CASSHRTGGVGEQYF
D gene: TRBD1; V gene: TRBV6-5; J gene: TRBJ2-7; CDR3 DNA: TGTGCCAGCAGTTACGGCAGCTCAGGGGGATCCTACGAGCAGTACTTC; CDR3 protein: CASSYGSSGGSYEQYF
D gene: TRBD1; V gene: TRBV7-3; J gene: TRBJ2-2; CDR3 DNA: TGTGCCAGCAGCTTTCTCGGGGACAGGGGAACCGGGGAGCTGTTTTTT; CDR3 protein: CASSFLGDRGTGELFF
D gene: -; V gene: TRBV29-1; J gene: TRBJ2-5; CDR3 DNA: TGCAGCGTTGAGGGCCGAGAACGGGAGACCCAGTACTTC; CDR3 protein: CSVEGRERETQYF
D gene: -; V gene: TRBV7-9; J gene: TRBJ2-3; CDR3 DNA: TGTGCCAGCAGCTTAGTGACAGGAGAGTTGAATACGCAGTATTTT; CDR3 protein: CASSLVTGELNTQYF
D gene: -; V gene: TRBV6-5; J gene: TRBJ2-7; CDR3 DNA: TGTGCCAGCAGTTACGGGCAGTCCTACGAGCAGTACTTC; CDR3 protein: CASSYGQSYEQYF
D gene: -; V gene: TRBV2; J gene: TRBJ2-3; CDR3 DNA: TGTGCCAGCAGCGCCGGGGGTGGGGATACGCAGTATTTT; CDR3 protein: CASSAGGGDTQYF
D gene: -; V gene: TRBV12-5; J gene: TRBJ1-2; CDR3 DNA: TGTGCTAGTGGCTTCGTTGAGGCCTCCCCTGACTATGGCTACACCTTC; CDR3 protein: CASGFVEASPDYGYTF
D gene: TRBD1; V gene: TRBV7-9; J gene: TRBJ1-1; CDR3 DNA: TGTGCCAGCAGCACCCAGGGGGCAGCCACTGAAGCTTTCTTT; CDR3 protein: CASSTQGAATEAFF
D gene: -; V gene: TRBV14; J gene: TRBJ2-1; CDR3 DNA: TGTGCCAGCAGCAGACAGGTCTACAATGAGCAGTTCTTC; CDR3 protein: CASSRQVYNEQFF
D gene: -; V gene: TRBV27; J gene: TRBJ1-1; CDR3 DNA: TGTGCCAGCAGTTTCAGGGTATCTGGCAAAGCTTTCTTT; CDR3 protein: CASSFRVSGKAFF
D gene: TRBD1; V gene: TRBV4-1; J gene: TRBJ2-7; CDR3 DNA: TGCGCCAGCCGCCGACAGGACAGGAGCGACTACGAGCAGTACTTC; CDR3 protein: CASRRQDRSDYEQYF
D gene: -; V gene: TRBV9; J gene: TRBJ2-7; CDR3 DNA: TGTGCCAGCAGCGTATCCGACAGTATTACCTACGAGCAGTACTTC; CDR3 protein: CASSVSDSITYEQYF
D gene: -; V gene: TRBV7-2; J gene: TRBJ1-3; CDR3 DNA: TGTGCCAGCAGCTTAAGGGAAGGGAGCTCTGGAAACACCATATATTTT; CDR3 protein: CASSLREGSSGNTIYF
D gene: TRBD1; V gene: TRBV19; J gene: TRBJ1-2; CDR3 DNA: TGTGCCAGTAGTAACCGGGACAGGGGCCCTGATGGCTACACCTTC; CDR3 protein: CASSNRDRGPDGYTF
D gene: TRBD1; V gene: TRBV9; J gene: TRBJ2-3; CDR3 DNA: TGTGCCAGCAGCTTCTCGGGACAGGCCGCGGATACGCAGTATTTT; CDR3 protein: CASSFSGQAADTQYF
D gene: TRBD2; V gene: TRBV15; J gene: TRBJ2-7; CDR3 DNA: TGTGCCACCAGCAGAGTAGCGGGCTACGAGCAGTACTTC; CDR3 protein: CATSRVAGYEQYF